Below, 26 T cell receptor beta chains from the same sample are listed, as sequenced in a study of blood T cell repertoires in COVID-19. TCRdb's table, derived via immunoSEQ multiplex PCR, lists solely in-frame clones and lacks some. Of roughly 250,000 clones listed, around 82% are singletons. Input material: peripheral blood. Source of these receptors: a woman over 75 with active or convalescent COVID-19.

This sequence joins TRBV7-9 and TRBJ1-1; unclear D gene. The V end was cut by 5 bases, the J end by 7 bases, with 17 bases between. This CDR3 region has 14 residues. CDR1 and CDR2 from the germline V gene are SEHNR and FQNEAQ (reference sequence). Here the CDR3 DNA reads TGTGCCAGCAGCACCTACAGTGTCCTAAGTGAAGCTTTCTTT. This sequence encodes CASSTYSVLSEAFF.

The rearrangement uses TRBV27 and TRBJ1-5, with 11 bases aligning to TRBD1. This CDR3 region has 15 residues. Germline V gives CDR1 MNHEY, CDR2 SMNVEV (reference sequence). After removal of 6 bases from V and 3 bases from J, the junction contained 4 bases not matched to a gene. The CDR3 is CASRFGQGANQPQHF. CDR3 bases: TGTGCCAGCAGATTCGGACAGGGGGCCAATCAGCCCCAGCATTTT.

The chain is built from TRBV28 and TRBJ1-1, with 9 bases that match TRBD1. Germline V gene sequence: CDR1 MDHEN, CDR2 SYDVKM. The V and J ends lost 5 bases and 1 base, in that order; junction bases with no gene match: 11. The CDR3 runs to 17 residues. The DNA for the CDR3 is TGTGCCAGCAGTCCCCTGGACAGGGGAGTGGGGAACACTGAAGCTTTCTTT. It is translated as CASSPLDRGVGNTEAFF.

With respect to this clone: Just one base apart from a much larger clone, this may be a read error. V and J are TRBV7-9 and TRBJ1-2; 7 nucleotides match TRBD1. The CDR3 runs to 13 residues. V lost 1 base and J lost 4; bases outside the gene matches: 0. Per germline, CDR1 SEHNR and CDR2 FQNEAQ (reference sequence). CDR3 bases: TGTGCCAGCAGCTTAGGGGACAGCTATGGCTACACCTTC. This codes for CASSLGDSYGYTF.

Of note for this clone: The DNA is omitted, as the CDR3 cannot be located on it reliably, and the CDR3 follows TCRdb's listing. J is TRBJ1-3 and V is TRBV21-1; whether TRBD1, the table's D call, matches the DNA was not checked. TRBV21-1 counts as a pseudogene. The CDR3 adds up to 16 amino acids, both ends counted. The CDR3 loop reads CASSKVGWGIGNTIYF.

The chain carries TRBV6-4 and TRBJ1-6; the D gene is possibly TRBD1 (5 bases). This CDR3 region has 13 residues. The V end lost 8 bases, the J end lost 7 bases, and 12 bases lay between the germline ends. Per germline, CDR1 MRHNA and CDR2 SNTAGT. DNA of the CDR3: TGTGCCAGCGGATTACAGGCAAATTCACCCCTCCACTTT. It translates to CASGLQANSPLHF.

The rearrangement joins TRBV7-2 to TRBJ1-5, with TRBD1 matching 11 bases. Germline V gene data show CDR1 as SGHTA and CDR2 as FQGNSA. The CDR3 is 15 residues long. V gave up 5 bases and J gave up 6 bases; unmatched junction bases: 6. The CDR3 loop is CASSPDGTGGQPQHF. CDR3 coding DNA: TGTGCCAGCAGCCCAGACGGGACAGGGGGTCAGCCCCAGCATTTT.

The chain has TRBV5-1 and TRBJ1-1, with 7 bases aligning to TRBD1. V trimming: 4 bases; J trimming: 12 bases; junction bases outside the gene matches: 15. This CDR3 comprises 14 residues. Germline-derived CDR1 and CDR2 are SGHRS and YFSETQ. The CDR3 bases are TGCGCCAGCAGCGAGGGACAGCTAAAACCTAGGCCTTTCTTT. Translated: CASSEGQLKPRPFF.

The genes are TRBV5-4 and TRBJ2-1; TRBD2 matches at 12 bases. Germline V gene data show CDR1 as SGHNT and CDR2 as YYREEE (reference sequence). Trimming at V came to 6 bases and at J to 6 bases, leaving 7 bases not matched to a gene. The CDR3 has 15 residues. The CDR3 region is CASNYGTSGPNEQFF. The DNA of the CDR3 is TGTGCCAGCAATTACGGGACTAGCGGGCCCAATGAGCAGTTCTTC.

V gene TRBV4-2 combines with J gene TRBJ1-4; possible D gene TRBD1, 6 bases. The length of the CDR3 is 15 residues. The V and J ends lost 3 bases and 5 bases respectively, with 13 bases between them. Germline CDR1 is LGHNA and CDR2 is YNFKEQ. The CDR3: CASSQTHRANEKLFF. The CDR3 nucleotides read TGTGCCAGCAGCCAGACTCACAGGGCCAATGAAAAACTGTTTTTT.

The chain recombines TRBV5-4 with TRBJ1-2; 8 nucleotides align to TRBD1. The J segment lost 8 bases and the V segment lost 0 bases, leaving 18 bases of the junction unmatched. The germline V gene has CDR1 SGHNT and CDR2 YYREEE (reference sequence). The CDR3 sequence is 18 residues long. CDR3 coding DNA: TGTGCCAGCAGCTTGGGGGCGCGGGGGTTAGGACAGGGCCAAGGCTACACCTTC. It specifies CASSLGARGLGQGQGYTF. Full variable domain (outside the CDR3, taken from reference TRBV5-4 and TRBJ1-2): ETGVTQSPTHLIKTRGQQVTLRCSSQSGHNTVSWYQQALGQGPQFIFQYYREEENGRGNFPPRFSGLQFPNYSSELNVNALELDDSALYLCASSLGARGLGQGQGYTFGSGTRLTVV.

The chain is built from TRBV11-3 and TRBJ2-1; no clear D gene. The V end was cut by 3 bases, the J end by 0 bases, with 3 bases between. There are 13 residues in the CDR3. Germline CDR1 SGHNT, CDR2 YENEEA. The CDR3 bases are TGTGCCAGCAGCTTGAGCTCCTACAATGAGCAGTTCTTC. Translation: CASSLSSYNEQFF.

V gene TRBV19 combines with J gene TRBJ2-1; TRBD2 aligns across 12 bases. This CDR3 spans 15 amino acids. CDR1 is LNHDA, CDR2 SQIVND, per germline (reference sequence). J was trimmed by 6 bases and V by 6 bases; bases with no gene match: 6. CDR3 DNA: TGTGCCAGTAGCATCACGGGACTAGCGGGCAATGAGCAGTTCTTC. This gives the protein CASSITGLAGNEQFF.

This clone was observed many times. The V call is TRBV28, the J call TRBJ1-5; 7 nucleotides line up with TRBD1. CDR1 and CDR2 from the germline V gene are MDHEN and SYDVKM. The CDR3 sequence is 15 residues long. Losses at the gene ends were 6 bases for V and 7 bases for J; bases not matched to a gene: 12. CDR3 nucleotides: TGTGCCAGCAGCGCGATACAGGGGAACAGGCAGCCCCAGCATTTT. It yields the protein CASSAIQGNRQPQHF.

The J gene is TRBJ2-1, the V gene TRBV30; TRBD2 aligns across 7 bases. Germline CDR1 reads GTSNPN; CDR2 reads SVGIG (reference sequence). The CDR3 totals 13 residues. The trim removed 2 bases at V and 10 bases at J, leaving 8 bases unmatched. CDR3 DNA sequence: TGTGCCTGGAGTACCGGGCTCGGGGGGGAGCAGTTCTTC. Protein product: CAWSTGLGGEQFF.

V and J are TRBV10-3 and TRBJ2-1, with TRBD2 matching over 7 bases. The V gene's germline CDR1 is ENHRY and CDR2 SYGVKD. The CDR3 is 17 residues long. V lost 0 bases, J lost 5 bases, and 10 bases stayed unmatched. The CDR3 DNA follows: TGTGCCATCAGTGAGTCAGCGGGGACGGTGTTGGACAATGAGCAGTTCTTC. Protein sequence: CAISESAGTVLDNEQFF.

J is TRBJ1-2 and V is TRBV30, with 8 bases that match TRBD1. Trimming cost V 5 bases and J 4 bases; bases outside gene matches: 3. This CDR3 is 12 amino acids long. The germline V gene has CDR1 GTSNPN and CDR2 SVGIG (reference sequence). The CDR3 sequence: CAWDRGFYGYTF. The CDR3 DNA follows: TGTGCCTGGGACAGGGGATTCTATGGCTACACCTTC.

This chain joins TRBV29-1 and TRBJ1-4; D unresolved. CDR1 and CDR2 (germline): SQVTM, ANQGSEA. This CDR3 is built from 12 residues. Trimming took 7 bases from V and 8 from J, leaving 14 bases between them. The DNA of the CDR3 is TGCAGCGCCTGGGTCCCGGAGGAAAAACTGTTTTTT. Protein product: CSAWVPEEKLFF.

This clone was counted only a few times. In DNA, the CDR3 is TGTGCCAGCAAAGCTACAGGGGTATTCTATCAGCCCCAGCATTTT. This encodes CASKATGVFYQPQHF. The J gene is TRBJ1-5, the V gene TRBV21-1; TRBD1, the D gene given by the table, was not confirmed from the DNA. TRBV21-1 counts as a pseudogene. This CDR3 has 15 residues.

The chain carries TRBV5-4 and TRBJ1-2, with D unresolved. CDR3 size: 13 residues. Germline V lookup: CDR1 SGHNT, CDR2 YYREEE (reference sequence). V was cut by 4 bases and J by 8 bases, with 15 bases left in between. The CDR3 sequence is CASSPDGVGGYTF. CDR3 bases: TGTGCCAGCAGCCCGGACGGGGTAGGAGGCTACACCTTC. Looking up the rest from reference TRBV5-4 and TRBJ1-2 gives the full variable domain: ETGVTQSPTHLIKTRGQQVTLRCSSQSGHNTVSWYQQALGQGPQFIFQYYREEENGRGNFPPRFSGLQFPNYSSELNVNALELDDSALYLCASSPDGVGGYTFGSGTRLTVV.

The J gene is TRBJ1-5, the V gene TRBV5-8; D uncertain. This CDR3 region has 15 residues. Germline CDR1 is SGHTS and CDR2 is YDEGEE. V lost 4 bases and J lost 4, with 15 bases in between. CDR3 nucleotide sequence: TGTGCCAGCAGCCCACGAACCGGGAGAAATCAGCCCCAGCATTTT. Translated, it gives CASSPRTGRNQPQHF.

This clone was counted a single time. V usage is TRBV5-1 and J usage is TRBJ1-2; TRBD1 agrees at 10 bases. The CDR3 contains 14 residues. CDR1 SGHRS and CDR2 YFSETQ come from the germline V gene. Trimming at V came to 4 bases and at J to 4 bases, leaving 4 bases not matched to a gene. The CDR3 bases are TGCGCCAGCAGCGAGACAGGGGGCAGCTATGGCTACACCTTC. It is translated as CASSETGGSYGYTF. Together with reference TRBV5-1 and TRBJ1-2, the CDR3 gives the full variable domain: KAGVTQTPRYLIKTRGQQVTLSCSPISGHRSVSWYQQTPGQGLQFLFEYFSETQRNKGNFPGRFSGRQFSNSRSEMNVSTLELGDSALYLCASSETGGSYGYTFGSGTRLTVV.

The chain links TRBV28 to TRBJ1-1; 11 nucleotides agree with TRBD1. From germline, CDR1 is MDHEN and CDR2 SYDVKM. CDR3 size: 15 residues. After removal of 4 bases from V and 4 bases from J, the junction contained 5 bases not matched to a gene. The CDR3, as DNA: TGTGCCAGCAGTTCTGGGACAGGGGGACTCACTGAAGCTTTCTTT. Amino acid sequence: CASSSGTGGLTEAFF. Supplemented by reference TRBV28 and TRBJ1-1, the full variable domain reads DVKVTQSSRYLVKRTGEKVFLECVQDMDHENMFWYRQDPGLGLRLIYFSYDVKMKEKGDIPEGYSVSREKKERFSLILESASTNQTSMYLCASSSGTGGLTEAFFGQGTRLTVV.

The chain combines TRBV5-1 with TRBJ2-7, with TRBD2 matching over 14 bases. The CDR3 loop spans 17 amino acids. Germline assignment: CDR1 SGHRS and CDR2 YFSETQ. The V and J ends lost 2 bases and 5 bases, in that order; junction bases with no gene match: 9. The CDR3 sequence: CASSLETSGGAANEQYF. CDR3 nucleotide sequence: TGCGCCAGCAGCTTAGAGACTAGCGGGGGGGCGGCGAACGAGCAGTACTTC.

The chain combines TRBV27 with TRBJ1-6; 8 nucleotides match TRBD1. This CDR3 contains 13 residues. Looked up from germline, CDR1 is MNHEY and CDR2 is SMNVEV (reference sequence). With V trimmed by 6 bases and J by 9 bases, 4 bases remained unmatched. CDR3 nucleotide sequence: TGTGCCAGCAGGTCGACAGGGGCTTCACCCCTCCACTTT. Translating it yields CASRSTGASPLHF.

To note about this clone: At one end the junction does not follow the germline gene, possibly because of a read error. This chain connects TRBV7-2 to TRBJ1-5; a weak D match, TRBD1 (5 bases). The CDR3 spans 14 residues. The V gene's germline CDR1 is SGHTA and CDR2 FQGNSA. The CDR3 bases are TGTGCCAGCAGATTAGGGGCGAGCAATCAGCCCCAGCATTTT. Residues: CASRLGASNQPQHF.